Listed below are T cell receptor beta chains from one sample, sequenced in a study of identical twins. MiXCR, applied by TCRdb to the 5' RACE reads, yields one record per CDR3 protein. The sample lists approximately 700,000 distinct CDR3 sequences; around 6% were seen once. Sequencing was carried out using naive T cells sorted from blood. The source of these receptors is a man in his late teens or twenties in good health. Each CDR3 is given with its conserved first and last residue. D genes are given only for firm matches. Clone size, where shown, is once, few, many, or a class for clones that have expanded.

j_call,v_call,cdr3_length,clone_size,d_call,cdr3_aa,cdr3_nt
TRBJ1-3,TRBV5-1,14,many,.,CASSFGPAGNTIYF,TGCGCCAGCAGCTTTGGACCTGCTGGAAACACCATATATTTT
TRBJ2-1,TRBV4-3,13,many,.,CASSQGTTNEQFF,TGCGCCAGCAGCCAAGGGACTACCAATGAGCAGTTCTTC
TRBJ1-2,TRBV25-1,13,.,.,CASSETELYGYTF,TGTGCCAGCAGCGAAACAGAACTCTATGGCTACACCTTC
TRBJ2-3,TRBV19,14,few,TRBD2,CASNQRGSTDTQYF,TGTGCCAGTAATCAGCGGGGGAGCACAGATACGCAGTATTTT
TRBJ2-2,TRBV5-1,14,many,.,CASSLGTNTGELFF,TGCGCCAGCAGCTTGGGCACTAACACCGGGGAGCTGTTTTTT
TRBJ2-3,TRBV9,15,many,.,CASSVDPTRADTQYF,TGTGCCAGCAGCGTAGATCCTACCAGGGCAGATACGCAGTATTTT
TRBJ2-7,TRBV7-8,15,many,TRBD2,CASSPGTSGSRPVYF,TGTGCCAGCAGCCCCGGGACTAGCGGGAGTAGGCCAGTGTACTTC
TRBJ2-1,TRBV7-2,16,few,TRBD2,CASSLASGRFYNEQFF,TGTGCCAGCAGCTTAGCGAGCGGGAGGTTCTACAATGAGCAGTTCTTC
TRBJ2-7,TRBV4-3,15,many,.,CASSQEWSSIYEQYF,TGCGCCAGCAGCCAAGAATGGTCGAGTATATACGAGCAGTACTTC
TRBJ2-3,TRBV5-1,16,few,TRBD2,CASRPSLAGVTDTQYF,TGCGCCAGCAGGCCCTCACTAGCGGGAGTCACAGATACGCAGTATTTT
TRBJ2-4,TRBV30,12,.,TRBD1,CACDTDRAIQYF,TGTGCCTGTGACACCGACAGGGCCATTCAGTACTTC
TRBJ2-1,TRBV20-1,12,many,.,CSASLIGSEQFF,TGCAGTGCTAGCCTAATAGGGAGTGAGCAGTTCTTC
TRBJ1-1,TRBV5-1,11,many,.,CASSGSTEAFF,TGCGCCAGCAGCGGGAGCACTGAAGCTTTCTTT
TRBJ2-1,TRBV7-8,14,many,.,CASSIADSYNEQFF,TGTGCCAGCAGCATAGCGGACTCCTACAATGAGCAGTTCTTC
TRBJ2-2,TRBV12-3/TRBV12-4,13,many,.,CASSFGSAGELFF,TGTGCCAGCAGTTTCGGGTCGGCCGGGGAGCTGTTTTTT
TRBJ2-3,TRBV7-6,19,many,TRBD2,CASSTGSGASGLSTDTQYF,TGTGCCAGCAGCACCGGAAGCGGGGCTTCGGGATTAAGCACAGATACGCAGTATTTT
TRBJ2-3,TRBV20-1,14,few,.,CSASILSGTDTQYF,TGCAGTGCTAGCATCCTCAGCGGCACAGATACGCAGTATTTT
TRBJ1-1,TRBV12-3/TRBV12-4,11,many,.,CASRVATEAFF,TGTGCTTCCAGGGTGGCCACTGAAGCTTTCTTT
TRBJ2-7,TRBV9,15,few,TRBD2,CASSVGFSGSHEQYF,TGTGCCAGCAGCGTTGGCTTCAGCGGGAGCCACGAGCAGTACTTC
TRBJ2-5,TRBV7-6,14,.,.,CASSLEEGQETQYF,TGTGCCAGCAGCTTAGAGGAGGGTCAAGAGACCCAGTACTTC
TRBJ2-7,TRBV9,14,few,TRBD2,CASSPGTSGVEQYF,TGTGCCAGCAGCCCCGGGACTAGCGGCGTAGAGCAGTACTTC
TRBJ2-3,TRBV11-2,16,many,.,CASSLLRGSGTDTQYF,TGTGCCAGCAGCTTATTAAGGGGGAGTGGCACAGATACGCAGTATTTT
TRBJ2-6,TRBV6-1,16,many,.,CASLKLTGSGANVLTF,TGTGCCAGCCTTAAGCTTACAGGCTCTGGGGCCAACGTCCTGACTTTC
TRBJ1-2,TRBV20-1,12,few,TRBD1,CSAGQPTYGYTF,TGCAGTGCGGGACAGCCCACCTATGGCTACACCTTC
TRBJ2-1,TRBV7-2,15,many,.,CASSLVSTAYNEQFF,TGTGCCAGCAGCTTAGTATCGACAGCCTACAATGAGCAGTTCTTC
TRBJ1-1,TRBV5-1,16,.,TRBD1,CASSWGTGIANTEAFF,TGCGCCAGCAGCTGGGGGACAGGGATCGCCAACACTGAAGCTTTCTTT
TRBJ2-6,TRBV28,15,.,.,CASMGALSGANVLTF,TGTGCCAGCATGGGTGCCCTCTCTGGGGCCAACGTCCTGACTTTC
TRBJ2-4,TRBV21-1,12,many,.,CAGQGSKNIQYF,TGTGCCGGACAGGGGTCCAAAAACATTCAGTACTTC
TRBJ2-3,TRBV9,13,many,.,CASKRTGTDTQYF,TGTGCCAGCAAAAGGACAGGCACAGATACGCAGTATTTT
TRBJ1-2,TRBV19,14,few,.,CASSILLQDYGYTF,TGTGCCAGTAGTATTTTACTCCAGGACTATGGCTACACCTTC
TRBJ2-1,TRBV20-1,14,many,TRBD2,CSAQPGLAGWQQFF,TGCAGTGCTCAGCCGGGACTAGCGGGTTGGCAGCAGTTCTTC
TRBJ2-1,TRBV20-1,15,many,TRBD2,CSATPGSGMGYEQFF,TGCAGTGCCACCCCCGGTAGCGGGATGGGGTATGAGCAGTTCTTC
TRBJ1-6,TRBV6-2/TRBV6-3,14,many,.,CASSKSTHNSPLHF,TGTGCCAGCAGCAAATCGACCCATAATTCACCCCTCCACTTT
TRBJ1-5,TRBV10-3,16,many,.,CAISEGTGQLNQPQHF,TGTGCCATCAGTGAAGGAACCGGACAGCTGAATCAGCCCCAGCATTTT
TRBJ2-5,TRBV5-1,19,.,.,CASSLEFGLPGLGRETQYF,TGCGCCAGCAGCTTGGAATTCGGTCTACCCGGACTTGGGAGAGAGACCCAGTACTTC
TRBJ2-1,TRBV7-8,11,many,.,CASAPNNEQFF,TGTGCCAGCGCTCCTAACAATGAGCAGTTCTTC
TRBJ1-5,TRBV6-1,13,many,.,CASSLSGAQPQHF,TGTGCCAGCAGTCTGTCCGGGGCTCAGCCCCAGCATTTT
TRBJ2-4,TRBV18,15,few,.,CASSPLKGAKNIQYF,TGTGCCAGCTCACCACTAAAGGGCGCCAAAAACATTCAGTACTTC
TRBJ2-2,TRBV12-3/TRBV12-4,22,many,TRBD2,CASSLAIPRVLAGSRRSGELFF,TGTGCCAGCAGTTTAGCGATACCAAGAGTCTTAGCGGGATCCCGAAGGAGCGGGGAGCTGTTTTTT
TRBJ2-1,TRBV5-1,17,many,TRBD2,CASSLRGLAGPNNEQFF,TGCGCCAGCAGCTTGCGGGGGCTAGCGGGACCCAACAATGAGCAGTTCTTC
TRBJ1-2,TRBV5-1,14,many,.,CASSSGGLNYGYTF,TGCGCCAGCAGCTCTGGGGGACTCAACTATGGCTACACCTTC